This T cell receptor (beta chain) appears in the sequencing data of a study of OX40 agonist ivuxolimab in advanced cancers. Study-level background: Ivuxolimab was a fully human IgG2 agonistic monoclonal antibody targeting the costimulatory receptor OX40 (CD134). Prior anti-PD-1, anti-PD-L1 or anti-CTLA-4 therapy was permitted, and checkpoint inhibitors had been received by about 37% of dose-escalation patients. Partial responses were achieved by three dose-escalation patients, of whom one had hepatocellular carcinoma and two had cutaneous melanoma. The point of sequencing TCRbeta in the periphery was to test whether ivuxolimab changed TCR sequence diversity and drove clonal T-cell expansion. In the dose-escalation cohort, more than 80% of patients were male, and the mean age was around 60 years with a range of roughly 23 to 79. The monotherapy dose-escalation portion (N of about 50 patients) of the phase I ivuxolimab trial is reported in the paper. Among the roughly 50 dose-escalation patients, some 20 had hepatocellular carcinoma, roughly 15 melanoma, 9 renal cell carcinoma and 9 head and neck cancer. Intravenous ivuxolimab was administered to patients every 2 weeks at six dose levels: 0.01, 0.1, 0.3, 1.5, 3 and 10 mg/kg.

What the authors observed across the whole study: Partial responders in the 0.1-3.0 mg/kg groups had among the lowest normalized peripheral clonal expansion, especially among CD8+ T cells. Antigen specificity was not determined for the clonally expanded peripheral T cells. On average, CD8+ T cells showed more expanded clones than CD4+ T cells after ivuxolimab. At doses of 0.1 to 3.0 mg/kg, clonal expansion of both CD4+ and CD8+ T cells in blood was seen between baseline and week 6. Low levels of normalized T-cell clonal expansion were also seen in some nonresponding patients.

The CDR3 holds 16 amino acids from the cysteine to the phenylalanine. Only the CDR3 DNA is retained, 48 bases long and in frame from the first base. V sheds 1 base and J sheds 0 bases, leaving 13 bases between their ends. CDR1 and CDR2, looked up from the germline V gene, are SGDLS and YYNGEE. For sequencing of the TCRbeta CDR3 region, genomic DNA was extracted from the sorted cells. TCRbeta CDR3 regions were sequenced using the immunoSEQ Assay. TCRdb retrieved this table from immuneACCESS and kept in-frame rearrangements only. Not all clones are present; in checked studies, unresolved V genes account for under half, and no reason is known for the remainder. The sample records fewer than 85,000 clones, 80% to 90% of which are singletons. Roughly 9.8% of the sample is taken by the ten largest. Patients with a history of autoimmune disease or receiving systemic immunosuppression were excluded from the trial. In every dose cohort, peripheral blood was drawn for TCR sequencing at baseline, cycle 4 day 1, and cycle 7 day 1. The samples were drawn from a first-in-human, open-label, multicenter phase I dose-escalation trial of ivuxolimab. Adults with locally advanced or metastatic melanoma, renal cell, hepatocellular, or head and neck squamous cell carcinoma were enrolled in the trial. CD4+ and CD8+ T cells were sorted separately from peripheral blood before TCR sequencing.

A note on this clone: Which antigen it targets is not known. Per-base qualities were not stored, and no clone one base away is much larger.

The TCR was taken from an adult with an advanced solid tumor such as melanoma, head and neck, liver or kidney cancer. The chain employs TRBV9 and TRBJ1-1; possibly the D gene is TRBD1, per 5 matching bases. Specimen: CD4+ or CD8+ T cells sorted from blood, collected in a trial of the OX40 agonist ivuxolimab. CDR3 sequence: CASSVSDSYMNTEAFF. The nucleotides read TGTGCCAGCAGCGTAAGCGACAGCTACATGAACACTGAAGCTTTCTTT. Joined to the reference TRBV9 and TRBJ1-1 proteins, this CDR3 gives the full variable domain: DSGVTQTPKHLITATGQRVTLRCSPRSGDLSVYWYQQSLDQGLQFLIQYYNGEERAKGNILERFSAQQFPDLHSELNLSSLELGDSALYFCASSVSDSYMNTEAFFGQGTRLTVV.